This T cell receptor beta chain was captured in a study of blood T cell repertoires in COVID-19. Study in general: COVID-19 samples, acute and convalescent, were from the United States, Italy and Spain.

Here immunoSEQ multiplex PCR was the method, and the copy in TCRdb shows in-frame clones only, minus some. Here the sample spans roughly 390,000 clones, approximately 87% being singletons. CDR1 LNHDA and CDR2 SQIVND come from the germline V gene (reference sequence). V gave up 5 bases and J gave up 2 bases, with 4 bases separating them. The CDR3 is made up of 12 amino acids. The chain carries TRBV19 and TRBJ1-5; D is unclear. This TCR was recovered from a woman aged 25 to 45 with COVID-19, enrolled during active disease. Sequencing input: peripheral blood. CDR3 sequence (DNA): TGTGCCAGTAGTCGGGGCAATCAGCCCCAGCATTTT. It specifies CASSRGNQPQHF.